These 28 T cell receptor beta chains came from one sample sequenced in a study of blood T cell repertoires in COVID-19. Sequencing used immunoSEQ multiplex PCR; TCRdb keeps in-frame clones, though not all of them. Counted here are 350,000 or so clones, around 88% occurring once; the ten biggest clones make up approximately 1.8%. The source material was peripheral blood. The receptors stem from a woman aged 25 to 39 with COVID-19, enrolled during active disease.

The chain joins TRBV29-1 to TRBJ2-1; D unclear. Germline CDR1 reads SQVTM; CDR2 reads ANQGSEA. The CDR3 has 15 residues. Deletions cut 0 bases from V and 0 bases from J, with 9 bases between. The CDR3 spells CSVEDDKSSYNEQFF. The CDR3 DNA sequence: TGCAGCGTTGAAGATGACAAGAGCTCCTACAATGAGCAGTTCTTC.

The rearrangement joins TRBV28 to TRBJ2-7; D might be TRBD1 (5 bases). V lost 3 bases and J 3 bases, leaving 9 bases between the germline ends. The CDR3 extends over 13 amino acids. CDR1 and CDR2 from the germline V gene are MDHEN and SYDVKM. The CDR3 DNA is TGTGCCAGCAGTTTGGGGCAGCACTACGAGCAGTACGTC. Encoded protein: CASSLGQHYEQYV.

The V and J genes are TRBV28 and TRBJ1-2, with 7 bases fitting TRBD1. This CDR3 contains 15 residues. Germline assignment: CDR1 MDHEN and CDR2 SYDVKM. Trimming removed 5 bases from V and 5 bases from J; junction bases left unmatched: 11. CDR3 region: CASSTGAGGFYGYTF. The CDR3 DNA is TGTGCCAGCAGTACTGGGGCAGGGGGGTTTTATGGCTACACCTTC.

The CDR3 DNA reads TGTGCCAGCAGCCAAGATCTGGGACAGCTAAATGAAAAACTGTTTTTT. It yields the protein CASSQDLGQLNEKLFF. The chain recombines TRBV3-1 (or the pseudogene TRBV3-2) with TRBJ1-4, with 7 positions matching TRBD1. J gave up 5 bases and V 0 bases, and 6 bases lay outside the gene matches. Per germline, CDR1 LGHDT and CDR2 YNNKEL (reference sequence). CDR3 length: 16 amino acids.

The CDR3 region is CASSGGTGGDGGYTF. In DNA form, the CDR3 reads TGTGCCAGCAGCGGAGGGACAGGGGGCGATGGCGGCTACACCTTC. This chain joins TRBV5-4 and TRBJ1-2; 12 bases are a match to TRBD1. The CDR3 length is 15 residues. Germline V gene sequence: CDR1 SGHNT, CDR2 YYREEE (reference sequence). The V segment lost 4 bases and the J segment 8 bases; nucleotides outside the gene matches: 9.

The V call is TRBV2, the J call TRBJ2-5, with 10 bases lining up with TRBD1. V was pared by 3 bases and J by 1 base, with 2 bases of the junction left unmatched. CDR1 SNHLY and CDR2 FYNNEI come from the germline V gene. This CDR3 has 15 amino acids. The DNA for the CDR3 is TGTGCCAGCAGTGAGAGGACAGGGGGCCAAGAGACCCAGTACTTC. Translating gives CASSERTGGQETQYF.

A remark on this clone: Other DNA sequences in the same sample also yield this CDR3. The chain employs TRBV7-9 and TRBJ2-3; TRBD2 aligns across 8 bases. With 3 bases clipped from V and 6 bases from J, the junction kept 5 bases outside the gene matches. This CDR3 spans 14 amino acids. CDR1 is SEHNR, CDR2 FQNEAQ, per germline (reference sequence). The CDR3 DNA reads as TGTGCCAGCAGCTTGGTTAGCGGGGCCGATACGCAGTATTTT. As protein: CASSLVSGADTQYF.

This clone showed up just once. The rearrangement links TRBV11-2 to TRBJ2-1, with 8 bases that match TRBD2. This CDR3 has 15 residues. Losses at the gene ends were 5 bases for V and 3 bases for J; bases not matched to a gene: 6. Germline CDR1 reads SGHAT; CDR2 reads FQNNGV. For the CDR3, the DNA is TGTGCCAGCAGCCTAAGCGGGGGATTCTACAATGAGCAGTTCTTC. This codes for CASSLSGGFYNEQFF.

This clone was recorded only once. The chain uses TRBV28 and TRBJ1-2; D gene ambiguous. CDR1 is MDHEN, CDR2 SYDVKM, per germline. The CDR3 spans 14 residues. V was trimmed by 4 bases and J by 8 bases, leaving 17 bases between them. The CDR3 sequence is CASSSTSGVGGYTF. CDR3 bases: TGTGCCAGCAGTTCCACATCCGGGGTCGGGGGCTACACCTTC.

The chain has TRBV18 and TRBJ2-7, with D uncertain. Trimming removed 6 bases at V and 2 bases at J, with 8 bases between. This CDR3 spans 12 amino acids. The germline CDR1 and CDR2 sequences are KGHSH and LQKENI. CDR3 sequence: CASSGRTYEQYV. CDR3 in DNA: TGTGCCAGCTCTGGCAGGACCTACGAGCAGTACGTC.

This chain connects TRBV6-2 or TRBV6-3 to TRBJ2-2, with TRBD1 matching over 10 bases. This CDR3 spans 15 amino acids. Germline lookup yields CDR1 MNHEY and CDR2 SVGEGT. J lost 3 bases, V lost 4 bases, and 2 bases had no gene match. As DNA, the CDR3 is TGTGCCAGCAGTTCGGGGACAGGGGACACCGGGGAGCTGTTTTTT. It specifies CASSSGTGDTGELFF.

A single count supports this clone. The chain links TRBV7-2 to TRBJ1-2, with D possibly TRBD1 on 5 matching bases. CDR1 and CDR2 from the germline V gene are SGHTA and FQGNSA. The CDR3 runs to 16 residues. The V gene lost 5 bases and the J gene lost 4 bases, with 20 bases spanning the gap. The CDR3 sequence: CASSLGGKTGRYGYTF. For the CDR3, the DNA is TGTGCCAGCAGCCTCGGGGGGAAAACAGGACGCTATGGCTACACCTTC.

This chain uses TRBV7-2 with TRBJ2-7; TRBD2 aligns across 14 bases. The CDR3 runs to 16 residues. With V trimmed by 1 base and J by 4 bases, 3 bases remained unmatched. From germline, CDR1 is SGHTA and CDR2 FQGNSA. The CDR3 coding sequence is TGTGCCAGCAGCTTAGGACTAGCGGGGGGGGCGTACGAGCAGTACTTC. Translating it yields CASSLGLAGGAYEQYF.

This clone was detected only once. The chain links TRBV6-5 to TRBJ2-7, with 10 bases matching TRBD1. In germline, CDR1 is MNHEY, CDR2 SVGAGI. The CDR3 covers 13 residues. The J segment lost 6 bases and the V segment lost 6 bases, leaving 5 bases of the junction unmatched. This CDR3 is CASRAGTGVEQYV. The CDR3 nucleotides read TGTGCCAGCAGGGCCGGGACAGGGGTCGAGCAGTACGTC.

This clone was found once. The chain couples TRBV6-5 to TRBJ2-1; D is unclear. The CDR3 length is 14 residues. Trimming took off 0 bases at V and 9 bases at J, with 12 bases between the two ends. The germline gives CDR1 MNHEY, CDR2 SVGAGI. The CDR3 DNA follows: TGTGCCAGCAGTTACTCGAACACGGCGGCTGAGCAGTTCTTC. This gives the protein CASSYSNTAAEQFF.

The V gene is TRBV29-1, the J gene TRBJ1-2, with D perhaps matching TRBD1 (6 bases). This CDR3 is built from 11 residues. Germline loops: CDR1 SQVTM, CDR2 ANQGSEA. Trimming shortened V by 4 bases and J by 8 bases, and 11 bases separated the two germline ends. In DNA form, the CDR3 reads TGCAGCGTTGCCTCAGGGGTAGGCTACACCTTC. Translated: CSVASGVGYTF.

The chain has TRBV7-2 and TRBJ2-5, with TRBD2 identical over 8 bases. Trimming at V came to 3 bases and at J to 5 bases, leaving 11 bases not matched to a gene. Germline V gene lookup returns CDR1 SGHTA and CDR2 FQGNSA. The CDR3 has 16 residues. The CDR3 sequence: CASSFRSGGWDETQYF. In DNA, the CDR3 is TGTGCCAGCAGCTTCCGCAGCGGGGGTTGGGACGAGACCCAGTACTTC.

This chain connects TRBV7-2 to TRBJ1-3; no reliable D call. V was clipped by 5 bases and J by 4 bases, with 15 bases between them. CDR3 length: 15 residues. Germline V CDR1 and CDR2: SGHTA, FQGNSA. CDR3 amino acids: CASSGGPSSGNTIYF. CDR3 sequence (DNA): TGTGCCAGCAGCGGAGGCCCGTCCTCAGGAAACACCATATATTTT.

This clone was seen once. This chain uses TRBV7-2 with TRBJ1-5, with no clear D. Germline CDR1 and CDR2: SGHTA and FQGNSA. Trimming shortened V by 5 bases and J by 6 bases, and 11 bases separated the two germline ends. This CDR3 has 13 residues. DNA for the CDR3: TGTGCCAGCAGCCCTAACAGTTTTCAGCCCCAGCATTTT. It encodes CASSPNSFQPQHF.

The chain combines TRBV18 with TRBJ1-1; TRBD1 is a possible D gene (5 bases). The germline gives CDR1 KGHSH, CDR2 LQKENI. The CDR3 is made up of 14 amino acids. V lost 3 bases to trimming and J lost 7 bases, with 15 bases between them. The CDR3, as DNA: TGTGCCAGCTCACCTCGCTCCGGGGGGGATGAAGCTTTCTTT. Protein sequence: CASSPRSGGDEAFF.

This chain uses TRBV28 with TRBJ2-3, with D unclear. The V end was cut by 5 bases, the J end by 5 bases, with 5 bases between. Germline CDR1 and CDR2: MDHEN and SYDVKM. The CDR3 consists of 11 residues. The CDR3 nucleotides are TGTGCCAGCAGTCTAAAAGATACGCAGTATTTT. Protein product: CASSLKDTQYF. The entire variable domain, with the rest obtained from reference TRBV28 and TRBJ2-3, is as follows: DVKVTQSSRYLVKRTGEKVFLECVQDMDHENMFWYRQDPGLGLRLIYFSYDVKMKEKGDIPEGYSVSREKKERFSLILESASTNQTSMYLCASSLKDTQYFGPGTRLTVL.

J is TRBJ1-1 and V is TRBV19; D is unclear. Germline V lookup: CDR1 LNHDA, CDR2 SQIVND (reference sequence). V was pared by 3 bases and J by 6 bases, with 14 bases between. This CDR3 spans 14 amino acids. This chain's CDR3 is CASSILSGIPEAFF. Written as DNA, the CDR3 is TGTGCCAGTAGTATTCTCAGCGGGATTCCTGAAGCTTTCTTT.

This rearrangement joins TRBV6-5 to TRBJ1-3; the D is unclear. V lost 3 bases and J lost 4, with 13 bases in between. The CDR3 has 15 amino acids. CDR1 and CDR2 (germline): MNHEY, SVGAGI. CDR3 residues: CASSYSAGSGNTIYF. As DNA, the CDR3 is TGTGCCAGCAGTTATTCCGCGGGGAGCGGAAACACCATATATTTT.

The CDR3 region is CASSDIPNYGYTF. The CDR3 DNA follows: TGTGCCAGCAGCGACATACCTAACTATGGCTACACCTTC. J is TRBJ1-2 and V is TRBV3-1 (or the pseudogene TRBV3-2); D remains unclear. The CDR3 is 13 residues long. Germline CDR1 is LGHDT and CDR2 is YNNKEL (reference sequence). V lost 5 bases and J 0 bases, leaving 7 bases between the germline ends.

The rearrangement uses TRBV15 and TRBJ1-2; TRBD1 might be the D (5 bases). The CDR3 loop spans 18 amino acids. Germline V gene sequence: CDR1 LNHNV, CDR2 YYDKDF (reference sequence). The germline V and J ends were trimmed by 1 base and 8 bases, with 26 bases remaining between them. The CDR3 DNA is TGTGCCACCAGCAGAGTTTTTAGTAGTGGGGCCCAAGTAGGGGGCTACACCTTC. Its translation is CATSRVFSSGAQVGGYTF.

The CDR3 DNA follows: TGTGCCAGCAGCCAACAGGGCTACGAGCAGTACTTC. Translating gives CASSQQGYEQYF. The J gene is TRBJ2-7, the V gene TRBV7-9, with D maybe TRBD1 (6 bases). Trimming shortened V by 5 bases and J by 3 bases, and 8 bases separated the two germline ends. This CDR3 has 12 amino acids. The V gene's germline CDR1 is SEHNR and CDR2 FQNEAQ (reference sequence).

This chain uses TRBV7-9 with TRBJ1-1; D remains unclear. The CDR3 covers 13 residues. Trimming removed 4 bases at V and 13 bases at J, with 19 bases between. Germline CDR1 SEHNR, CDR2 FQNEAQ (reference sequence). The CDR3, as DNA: TGTGCCAGCAGCTCCCCGGGCGGGGTACGGGTTTTCTTT. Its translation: CASSSPGGVRVFF. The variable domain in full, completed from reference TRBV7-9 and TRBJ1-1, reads DTGVSQNPRHKITKRGQNVTFRCDPISEHNRLYWYRQTLGQGPEFLTYFQNEAQLEKSRLLSDRFSAERPKGSFSTLEIQRTEQGDSAMYLCASSSPGGVRVFFGQGTRLTVV.

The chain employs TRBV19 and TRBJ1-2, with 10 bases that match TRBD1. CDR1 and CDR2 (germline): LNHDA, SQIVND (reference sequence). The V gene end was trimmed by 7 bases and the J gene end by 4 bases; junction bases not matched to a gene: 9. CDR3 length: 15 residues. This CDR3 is CASKTGGARSYGYTF. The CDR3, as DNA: TGTGCCAGTAAGACAGGGGGCGCCCGGAGCTATGGCTACACCTTC.